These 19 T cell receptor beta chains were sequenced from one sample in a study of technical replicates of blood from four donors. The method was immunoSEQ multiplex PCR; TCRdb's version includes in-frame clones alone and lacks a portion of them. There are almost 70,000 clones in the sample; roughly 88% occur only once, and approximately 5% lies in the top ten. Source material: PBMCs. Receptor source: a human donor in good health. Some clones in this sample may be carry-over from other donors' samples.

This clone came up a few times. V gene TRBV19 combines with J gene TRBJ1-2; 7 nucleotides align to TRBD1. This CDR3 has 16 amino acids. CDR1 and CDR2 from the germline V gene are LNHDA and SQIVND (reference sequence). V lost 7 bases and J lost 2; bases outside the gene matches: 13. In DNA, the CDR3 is TGTGCCAGTATCCTTACCGGGACAGTCAAAAACTATGGCTACACCTTC. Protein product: CASILTGTVKNYGYTF.

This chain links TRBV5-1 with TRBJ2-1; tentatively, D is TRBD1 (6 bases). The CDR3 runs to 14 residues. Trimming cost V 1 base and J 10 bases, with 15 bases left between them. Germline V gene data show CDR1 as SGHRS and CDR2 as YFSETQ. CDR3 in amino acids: CASSLSGQSREQFF. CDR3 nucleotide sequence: TGCGCCAGCAGCTTGTCCGGACAGTCGCGGGAGCAGTTCTTC.

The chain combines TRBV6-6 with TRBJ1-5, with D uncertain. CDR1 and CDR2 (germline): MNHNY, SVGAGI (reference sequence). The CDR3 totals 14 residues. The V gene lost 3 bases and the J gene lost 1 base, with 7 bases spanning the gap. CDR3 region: CASSYGESNQPQHF. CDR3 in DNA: TGTGCCAGCAGTTATGGGGAGAGCAATCAGCCCCAGCATTTT.

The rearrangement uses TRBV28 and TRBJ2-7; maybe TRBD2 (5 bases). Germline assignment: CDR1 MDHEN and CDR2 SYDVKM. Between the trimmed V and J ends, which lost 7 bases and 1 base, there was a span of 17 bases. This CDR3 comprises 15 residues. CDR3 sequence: CASTPPGGGSYEQYF. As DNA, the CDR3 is TGTGCCAGCACCCCACCCGGCGGCGGGTCCTACGAGCAGTACTTC.

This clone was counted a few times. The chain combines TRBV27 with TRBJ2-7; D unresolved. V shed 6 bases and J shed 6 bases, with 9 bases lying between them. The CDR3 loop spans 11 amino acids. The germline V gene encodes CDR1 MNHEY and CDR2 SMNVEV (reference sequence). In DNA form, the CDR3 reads TGTGCCAGCAGATCTTCGGTCGAGCAGTACTTC. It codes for CASRSSVEQYF.

CDR3 DNA: TGTGCCAGCAGCGGCAGGGGGGACGGGGAGCTGTTTTTT. It specifies CASSGRGDGELFF. The chain combines TRBV6-5 with TRBJ2-2; tentatively, D is TRBD1 (7 bases). Germline V CDR1 and CDR2: MNHEY, SVGAGI. The V and J ends lost 6 bases and 7 bases respectively, with 12 bases between them. The length of the CDR3 is 13 residues.

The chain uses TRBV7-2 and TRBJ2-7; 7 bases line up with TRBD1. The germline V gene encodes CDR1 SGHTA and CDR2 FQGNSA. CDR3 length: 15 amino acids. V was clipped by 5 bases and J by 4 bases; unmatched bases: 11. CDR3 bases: TGTGCCAGCAGCCCTCTGACAGGGTATATGTACGAGCAGTACTTC. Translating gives CASSPLTGYMYEQYF.

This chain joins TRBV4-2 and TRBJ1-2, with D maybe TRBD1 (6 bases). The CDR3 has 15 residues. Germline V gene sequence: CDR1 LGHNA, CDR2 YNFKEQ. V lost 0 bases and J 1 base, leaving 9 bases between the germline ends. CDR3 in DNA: TGTGCCAGCAGCCAAGACGAGGGGGATAACTATGGCTACACCTTC. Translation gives CASSQDEGDNYGYTF.

Here the CDR3 reads CASSIRDSGTDTQYF. CDR3 DNA sequence: TGTGCCAGCAGCATCCGGGACTCGGGTACAGATACGCAGTATTTT. The chain is built from TRBV6-5 and TRBJ2-3; D is possibly TRBD2 (6 bases). V was clipped by 6 bases and J by 3 bases, with 16 bases between them. Germline loops: CDR1 MNHEY, CDR2 SVGAGI. The CDR3 sequence is 15 residues long.

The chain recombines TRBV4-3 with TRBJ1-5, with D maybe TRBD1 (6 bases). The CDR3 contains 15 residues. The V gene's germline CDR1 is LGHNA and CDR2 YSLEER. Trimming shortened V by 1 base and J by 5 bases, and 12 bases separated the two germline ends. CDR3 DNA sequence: TGCGCCAGCAGCCAAGGGGCCAGGGGCGATCAGCCCCAGCATTTT. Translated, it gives CASSQGARGDQPQHF.

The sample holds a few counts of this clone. CDR3 residues: CASSLYTDASYEQYF. CDR3 DNA sequence: TGTGCCAGCAGCTTATACACAGACGCCTCCTACGAGCAGTACTTC. The chain has TRBV7-3 and TRBJ2-7; no clear D. Trimming cost V 2 bases and J 0 bases, with 11 bases left between them. The germline V gene encodes CDR1 SGHTA and CDR2 FQGTGA. This CDR3 comprises 15 residues. Using reference TRBV7-3 and TRBJ2-7 for the parts outside the CDR3, the full variable domain is GAGVSQTPSNKVTEKGKYVELRCDPISGHTALYWYRQSLGQGPEFLIYFQGTGAADDSGLPNDRFFAVRPEGSVSTLKIQRTERGDSAVYLCASSLYTDASYEQYFGPGTRLTVT.

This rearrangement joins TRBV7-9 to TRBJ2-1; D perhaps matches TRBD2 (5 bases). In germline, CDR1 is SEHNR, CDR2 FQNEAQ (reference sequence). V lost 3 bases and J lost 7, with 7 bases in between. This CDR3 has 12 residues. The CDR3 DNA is TGTGCCAGCAGCTTGTCGGGGAATGAGCAGTTCTTC. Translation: CASSLSGNEQFF.

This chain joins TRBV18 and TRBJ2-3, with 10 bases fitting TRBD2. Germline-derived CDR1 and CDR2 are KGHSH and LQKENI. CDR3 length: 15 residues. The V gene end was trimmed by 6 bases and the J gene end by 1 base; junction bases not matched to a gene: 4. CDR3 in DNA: TGTGCCAGCTCCCCCACTAGCGGGGGCACAGATACGCAGTATTTT. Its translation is CASSPTSGGTDTQYF. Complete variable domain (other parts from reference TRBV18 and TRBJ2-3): NAGVMQNPRHLVRRRGQEARLRCSPMKGHSHVYWYRQLPEEGLKFMVYLQKENIIDESGMPKERFSAEFPKEGPSILRIQQVVRGDSAAYFCASSPTSGGTDTQYFGPGTRLTVL.

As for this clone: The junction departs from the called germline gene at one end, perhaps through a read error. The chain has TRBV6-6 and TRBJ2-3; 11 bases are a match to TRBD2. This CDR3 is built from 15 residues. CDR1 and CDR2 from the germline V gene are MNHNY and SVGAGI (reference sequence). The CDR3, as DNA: TGTGCCAGCAGCTACTTGACTAGCGGGGCTGATACGCAGTATTTT. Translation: CASSYLTSGADTQYF.

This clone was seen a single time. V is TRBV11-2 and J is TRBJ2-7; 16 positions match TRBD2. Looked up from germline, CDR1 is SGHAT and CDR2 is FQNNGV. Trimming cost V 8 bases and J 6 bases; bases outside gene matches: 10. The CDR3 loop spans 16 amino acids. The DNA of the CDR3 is TGTGCCAGCCAAACCGGGACTAGCGGGGGGGCCTTCGAGCAGTACTTC. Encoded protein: CASQTGTSGGAFEQYF.

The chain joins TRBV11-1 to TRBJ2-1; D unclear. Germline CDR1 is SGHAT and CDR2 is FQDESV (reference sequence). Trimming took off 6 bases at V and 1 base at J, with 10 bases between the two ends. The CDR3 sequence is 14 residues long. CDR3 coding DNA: TGTGCCAGCAGTACGACGACATCCTACAATGAGCAGTTCTTC. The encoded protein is CASSTTTSYNEQFF. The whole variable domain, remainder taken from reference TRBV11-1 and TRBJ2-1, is EAEVAQSPRYKITEKSQAVAFWCDPISGHATLYWYRQILGQGPELLVQFQDESVVDDSQLPKDRFSAERLKGVDSTLKIQPAELGDSAMYLCASSTTTSYNEQFFGPGTRLTVL.

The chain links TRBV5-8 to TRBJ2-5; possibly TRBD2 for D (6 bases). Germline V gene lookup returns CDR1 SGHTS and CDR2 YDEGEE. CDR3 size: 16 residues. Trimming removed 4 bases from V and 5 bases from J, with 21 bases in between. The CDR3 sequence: CASSPGGTPLGETQYF. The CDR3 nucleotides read TGTGCCAGCAGCCCAGGAGGGACTCCTCTAGGGGAGACCCAGTACTTC.

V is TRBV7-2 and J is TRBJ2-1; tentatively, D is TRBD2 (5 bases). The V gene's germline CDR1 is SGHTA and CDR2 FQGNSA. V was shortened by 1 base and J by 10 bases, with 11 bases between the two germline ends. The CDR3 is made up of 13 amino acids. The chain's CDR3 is CASSLVGVGEQFF. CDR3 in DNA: TGTGCCAGCAGCTTAGTCGGGGTTGGGGAGCAGTTCTTC.

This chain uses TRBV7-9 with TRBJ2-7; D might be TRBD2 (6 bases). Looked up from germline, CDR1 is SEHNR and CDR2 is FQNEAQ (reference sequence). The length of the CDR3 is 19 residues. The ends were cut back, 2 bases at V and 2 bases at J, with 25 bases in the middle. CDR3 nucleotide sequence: TGTGCCAGCAGCTTATTCCCCGCCCCCCAGGCGGGGCAAACCTACGAGCAGTACTTC. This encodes CASSLFPAPQAGQTYEQYF.